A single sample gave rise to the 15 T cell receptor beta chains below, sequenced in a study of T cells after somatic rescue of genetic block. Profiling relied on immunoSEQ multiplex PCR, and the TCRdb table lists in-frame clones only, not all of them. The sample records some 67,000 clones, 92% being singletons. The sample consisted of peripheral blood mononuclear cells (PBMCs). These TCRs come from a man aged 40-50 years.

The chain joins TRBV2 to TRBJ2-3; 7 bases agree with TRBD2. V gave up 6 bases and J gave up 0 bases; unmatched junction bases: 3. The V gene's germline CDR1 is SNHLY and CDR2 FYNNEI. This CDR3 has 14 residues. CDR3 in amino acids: CASRLLASTDTQYF. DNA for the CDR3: TGTGCCAGCAGATTACTAGCGAGCACAGATACGCAGTATTTT.

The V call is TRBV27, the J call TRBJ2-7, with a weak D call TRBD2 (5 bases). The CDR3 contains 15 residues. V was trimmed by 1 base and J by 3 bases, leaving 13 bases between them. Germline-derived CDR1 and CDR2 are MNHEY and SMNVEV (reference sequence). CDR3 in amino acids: CASSLWNSRGYEQYF. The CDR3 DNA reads TGTGCCAGCAGTTTATGGAATTCTCGGGGCTACGAGCAGTACTTC.

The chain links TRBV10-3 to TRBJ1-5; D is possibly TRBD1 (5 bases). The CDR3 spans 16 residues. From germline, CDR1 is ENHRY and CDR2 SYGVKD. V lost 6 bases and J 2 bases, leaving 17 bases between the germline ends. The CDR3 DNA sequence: TGTGCCATCAGGGGGGAGTACTCCGGCGGCAATCAGCCCCAGCATTTT. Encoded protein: CAIRGEYSGGNQPQHF.

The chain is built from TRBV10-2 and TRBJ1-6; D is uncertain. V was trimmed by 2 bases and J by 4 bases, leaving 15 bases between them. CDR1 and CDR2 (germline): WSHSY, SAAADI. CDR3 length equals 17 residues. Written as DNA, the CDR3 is TGCGCCAGCAGTGAGCCGCGGTCCAAGCGGTATAATTCACCCCTCCACTTT. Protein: CASSEPRSKRYNSPLHF.

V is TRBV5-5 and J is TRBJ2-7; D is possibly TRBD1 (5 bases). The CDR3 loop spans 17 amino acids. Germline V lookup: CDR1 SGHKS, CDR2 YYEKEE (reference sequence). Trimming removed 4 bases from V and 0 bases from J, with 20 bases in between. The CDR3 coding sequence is TGTGCCAGCAGCCATCGACAGAGCACTACGAGCTCCTACGAGCAGTACTTC. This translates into CASSHRQSTTSSYEQYF.

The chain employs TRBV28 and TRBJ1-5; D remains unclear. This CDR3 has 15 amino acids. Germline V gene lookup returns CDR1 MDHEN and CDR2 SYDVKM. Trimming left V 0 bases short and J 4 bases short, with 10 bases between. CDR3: CASSLWAGPNQPQHF. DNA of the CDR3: TGTGCCAGCAGTTTATGGGCAGGACCGAATCAGCCCCAGCATTTT.

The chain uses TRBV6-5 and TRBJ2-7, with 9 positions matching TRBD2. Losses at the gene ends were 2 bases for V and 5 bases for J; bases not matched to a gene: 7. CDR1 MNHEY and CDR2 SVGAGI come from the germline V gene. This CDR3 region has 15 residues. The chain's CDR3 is CASSYRGLAGNEQYF. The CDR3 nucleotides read TGTGCCAGCAGTTACCGGGGACTAGCAGGCAACGAGCAGTACTTC.

This chain's CDR3 is CASSLEAHSRADTQYF. Written as DNA, the CDR3 is TGCGCCAGCAGCTTGGAGGCCCACTCACGGGCAGATACGCAGTATTTT. This sequence joins TRBV5-1 and TRBJ2-3; no clear D gene. The CDR3 loop spans 16 amino acids. V lost 0 bases, J lost 4 bases, and 15 bases lay in between. Germline CDR1 is SGHRS and CDR2 is YFSETQ.

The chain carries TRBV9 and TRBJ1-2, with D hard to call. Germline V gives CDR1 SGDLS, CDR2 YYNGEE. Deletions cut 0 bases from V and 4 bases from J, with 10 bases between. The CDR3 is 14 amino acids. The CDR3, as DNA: TGTGCCAGCAGCGTAGGTGTGGAAACCTATGGCTACACCTTC. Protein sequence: CASSVGVETYGYTF.

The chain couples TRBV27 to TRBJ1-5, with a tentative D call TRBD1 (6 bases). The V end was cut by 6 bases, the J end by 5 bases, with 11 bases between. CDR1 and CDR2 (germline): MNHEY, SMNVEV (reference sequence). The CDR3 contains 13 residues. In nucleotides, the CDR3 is TGTGCCAGCAGGAAGGACAGATATCAGCCCCAGCATTTT. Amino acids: CASRKDRYQPQHF.

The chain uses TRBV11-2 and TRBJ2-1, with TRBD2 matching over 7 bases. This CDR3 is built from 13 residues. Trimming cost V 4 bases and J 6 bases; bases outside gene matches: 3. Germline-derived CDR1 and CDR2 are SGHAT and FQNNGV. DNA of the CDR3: TGTGCCAGCAGCTCCCGGACTAGCAATGAGCAGTTCTTC. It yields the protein CASSSRTSNEQFF.

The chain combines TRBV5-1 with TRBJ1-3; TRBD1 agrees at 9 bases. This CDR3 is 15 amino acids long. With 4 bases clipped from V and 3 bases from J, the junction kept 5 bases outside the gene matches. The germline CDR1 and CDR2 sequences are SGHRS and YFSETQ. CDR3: CASSLDRGSGNTIYF. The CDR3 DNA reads TGCGCCAGCAGCCTGGACAGGGGAAGTGGAAACACCATATATTTT.

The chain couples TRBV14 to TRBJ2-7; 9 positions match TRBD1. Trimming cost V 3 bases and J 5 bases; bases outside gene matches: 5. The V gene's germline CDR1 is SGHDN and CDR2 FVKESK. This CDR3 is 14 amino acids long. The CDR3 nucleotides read TGTGCCAGCAGCCACCCGGACAGGGGCCACGAGCAGTACTTC. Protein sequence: CASSHPDRGHEQYF.

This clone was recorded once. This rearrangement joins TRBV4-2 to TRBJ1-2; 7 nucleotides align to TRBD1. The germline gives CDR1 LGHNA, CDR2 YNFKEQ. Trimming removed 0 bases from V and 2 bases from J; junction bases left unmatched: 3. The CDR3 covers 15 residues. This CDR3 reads CASSQESQGNYGYTF. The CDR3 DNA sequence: TGTGCCAGCAGCCAAGAGTCACAGGGGAACTATGGCTACACCTTC.

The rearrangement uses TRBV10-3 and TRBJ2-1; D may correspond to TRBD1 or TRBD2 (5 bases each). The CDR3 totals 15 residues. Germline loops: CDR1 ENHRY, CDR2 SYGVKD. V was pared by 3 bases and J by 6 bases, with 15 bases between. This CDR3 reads CAISETTGPLNEQFF. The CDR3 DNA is TGTGCCATCAGTGAAACAACGGGACCCCTCAATGAGCAGTTCTTC.